This TCR beta chain was observed in a study of T cell responses to AZD1222 COVID-19 vaccine. Findings of the study overall: Just a handful of people given AZD1222 tested seropositive at baseline. It should be noted that donors were predominantly white British and more often female, and clonal diversity was possibly underestimated.

TCRdb's copy holds only in-frame clones and misses some; the assay was immunoSEQ multiplex PCR. The sample yields roughly 93,000 clones, approximately 89% seen once. As regards this clone: Antigen specificity is unknown.

The CDR3 has 15 amino acids. Germline loops: CDR1 MGHRA, CDR2 YSYEKL. Trimming pared 3 bases from V and 3 bases from J, leaving 14 bases between. The specimen was peripheral blood, collected on day 0 of MenACWY control vaccination. This TCR was sampled from an adult in good health. J is TRBJ1-2 and V is TRBV4-1; D possibly corresponds to TRBD1 (5 bases). The CDR3 reads CASSHNAGRDYGYTF. The CDR3 coding sequence is TGCGCCAGCAGCCACAATGCGGGCAGGGACTATGGCTACACCTTC.